This T cell receptor (beta chain) stems from a study of beta chain features in type 1 diabetes. Findings of the study overall: TCRB CDR3 length was moderately but significantly reduced in all four CD4+ subsets of Type 1 diabetes patients. Type 1 diabetes patients had VDJ junctions that carried fewer insertions and more deletions.

All of the isolated RNA was reverse transcribed, so expressed TCRB transcripts were sequenced. Naive, central memory and regulatory T cell samples came to a mean of about 4 million reads. TCRdb's copy holds only in-frame clones and misses some; the assay was immunoSEQ multiplex PCR. The table records over 200,000 clones, approximately 10% of them present only once. Cells sorted by CD45RO/CCR7/CD25/CD127/CD95/CD27 comprised CD4+ naive, central memory, regulatory and stem cell-like memory cells. The V gene's germline CDR1 is SGHRS and CDR2 YFSETQ. V dropped 0 bases and J dropped 2 bases, with 12 bases sitting between them. The CDR3 has 15 amino acids. Remarks on this clone: Its antigen remains unidentified.

The receptor comes from a young man with type 1 diabetes. This chain links TRBV5-1 with TRBJ2-7; the D gene is possibly TRBD1 (6 bases). Sequenced material: naive CD4+ T cells from blood. Here the CDR3 reads CASSLESRGPYEQYF. The CDR3 region has the DNA TGCGCCAGCAGCTTGGAAAGCAGGGGACCCTACGAGCAGTACTTC.